The 29 T cell receptor beta chains below were found in one sample sequenced in a study of OX40 agonist ivuxolimab in advanced cancers. The table came from immunoSEQ multiplex PCR; TCRdb's copy has only in-frame clones and leaves some out. The sample lists more than 60,000 clones; nearly 90% were seen once. Here the sequenced sample was CD4+ or CD8+ T cells sorted from blood, taken in a trial of the OX40 agonist ivuxolimab. The source is an adult with an advanced solid tumor such as melanoma, head and neck, liver or kidney cancer.

The chain is built from TRBV30 and TRBJ2-1, with 7 bases identical to TRBD1. CDR1 is GTSNPN and CDR2 is SVGIG in the germline V gene (reference sequence). CDR3 size: 14 residues. V dropped 5 bases and J dropped 0; count of bases not matched to a gene: 4. The CDR3 nucleotides read TGTGCCTGGGAACAGGGGAGCTCCTACAATGAGCAGTTCTTC. This sequence encodes CAWEQGSSYNEQFF.

The rearrangement uses TRBV6-5 and TRBJ1-2; D uncertain. V dropped 2 bases and J dropped 8 bases, with 18 bases sitting between them. Per the germline V gene, CDR1 is MNHEY and CDR2 is SVGAGI. CDR3 length: 15 residues. CDR3 DNA sequence: TGTGCCAGCAGTTACACTACGGACGTATTAGGGGGCTACACCTTC. It specifies CASSYTTDVLGGYTF.

This clone has just a few counts. The chain employs TRBV6-6 and TRBJ2-3; D is possibly TRBD1 (6 bases). V shed 6 bases and J shed 7 bases, with 14 bases lying between them. The CDR3 loop spans 13 amino acids. Germline V gene lookup returns CDR1 MNHNY and CDR2 SVGAGI (reference sequence). The CDR3 loop is CASSPTGTHTQYF. The CDR3 nucleotides are TGTGCCAGCAGCCCTACAGGGACCCATACGCAGTATTTT.

This clone appeared once. The V call is TRBV6-1, the J call TRBJ2-5; D may match TRBD1 or TRBD2 (7 bases each). With 8 bases removed from V and 5 bases from J, the gap between germline ends came to 15 bases. This CDR3 has 13 residues. Germline values: CDR1 MNHNS, CDR2 SASEGT. The CDR3 spells CASSSGGEETQYF. CDR3 bases: TGTGCCAGCTCTTCAGGGGGGGAGGAGACCCAGTACTTC.

This clone showed up just a few times. The V gene is TRBV5-5, the J gene TRBJ1-4; D might be TRBD1 (6 bases). This CDR3 is built from 14 residues. Germline CDR1 reads SGHKS; CDR2 reads YYEKEE (reference sequence). The germline V and J ends were trimmed by 0 bases and 8 bases, with 11 bases remaining between them. For the CDR3, the DNA is TGTGCCAGCAGCTTGGACAGGGTAGACGAAAAACTGTTTTTT. Amino acid sequence: CASSLDRVDEKLFF.

This clone was seen a handful of times. CDR3 in DNA: TGCGCCAGCAGAAAACAGGCAACTAATGAAAAACTGTTTTTT. Protein product: CASRKQATNEKLFF. J is TRBJ1-4 and V is TRBV5-1, with TRBD1 as a possible D gene (5 bases). CDR3 length equals 14 residues. The V and J ends lost 5 bases and 0 bases respectively, with 8 bases between them. Germline CDR1 SGHRS, CDR2 YFSETQ.

This chain joins TRBV5-1 and TRBJ2-5, with D possibly being TRBD1 (6 bases). Germline lookup yields CDR1 SGHRS and CDR2 YFSETQ. This CDR3 comprises 13 residues. Trimming pared 3 bases from V and 5 bases from J, leaving 11 bases between. CDR3 loop: CASSSTGRETQYF. The CDR3 DNA reads TGCGCCAGCAGCTCCACAGGGCGGGAGACCCAGTACTTC. The full variable domain, completed using reference TRBV5-1 and TRBJ2-5, is KAGVTQTPRYLIKTRGQQVTLSCSPISGHRSVSWYQQTPGQGLQFLFEYFSETQRNKGNFPGRFSGRQFSNSRSEMNVSTLELGDSALYLCASSSTGRETQYFGPGTRLLVL.

The chain employs TRBV30 and TRBJ1-2; TRBD1 agrees at 8 bases. J gave up 7 bases and V 0 bases, and 4 bases lay outside the gene matches. CDR1 and CDR2 (germline): GTSNPN, SVGIG (reference sequence). The CDR3 has 13 amino acids. The CDR3 sequence is CAWSVVTGVGYTF. Written as DNA, the CDR3 is TGTGCCTGGAGTGTTGTGACAGGGGTTGGCTACACCTTC.

This clone has only one observation. Other DNA sequences in this sample translate to the same CDR3. The rearrangement links TRBV6-1 to TRBJ2-5; tentative D call: TRBD1 (7 bases). The CDR3 runs 15 residues. Germline-derived CDR1 and CDR2 are MNHNS and SASEGT. V lost 3 bases and J lost 7, with 18 bases in between. CDR3 DNA sequence: TGTGCCAGCAGTGATTGGGGGCGGCAGGGGGGGACCCAGTACTTC. This gives the protein CASSDWGRQGGTQYF.

This chain links TRBV29-1 with TRBJ2-1; the match to TRBD2 covers 7 bases. Losses at the gene ends were 6 bases for V and 4 bases for J; bases not matched to a gene: 6. Looked up from germline, CDR1 is SQVTM and CDR2 is ANQGSEA. CDR3 length: 13 residues. This CDR3 reads CSVYGRFYNEQFF. CDR3 coding DNA: TGCAGCGTCTACGGGAGGTTTTACAATGAGCAGTTCTTC.

The DNA of the CDR3 is TGTGCCAGCAGTAAATCAGGGGAAGGGCCCCAGCATTTT. Residues: CASSKSGEGPQHF. The rearrangement uses TRBV6-5 and TRBJ1-5, with D tentatively TRBD1 (6 bases). The CDR3 has 13 residues. Trimming shortened V by 5 bases and J by 9 bases, and 14 bases separated the two germline ends. Per the germline V gene, CDR1 is MNHEY and CDR2 is SVGAGI.

The chain uses TRBV5-5 and TRBJ2-2; 10 nucleotides agree with TRBD1. CDR3 length equals 13 residues. The germline CDR1 and CDR2 sequences are SGHKS and YYEKEE (reference sequence). Unmatched junction bases numbered 7, after V lost 10 bases and J lost 7 bases. CDR3 nucleotide sequence: TGTGCCTCCGGGACAGGGGACTTCGGGGAGCTGTTTTTT. Amino acid sequence: CASGTGDFGELFF.

This clone appeared once. The chain employs TRBV2 and TRBJ2-1; 7 positions match TRBD1. Unmatched junction bases numbered 3, after V lost 6 bases and J lost 13 bases. The CDR3 has 10 residues. Germline CDR1 and CDR2: SNHLY and FYNNEI. The CDR3 DNA sequence: TGTGCCAGCAGCCGGGACAGACAGTTCTTC. The encoded protein is CASSRDRQFF.

This clone was counted a single time. The chain uses TRBV28 and TRBJ1-1; D unclear. The CDR3 contains 17 residues. Per the germline V gene, CDR1 is MDHEN and CDR2 is SYDVKM. Trimming pared 3 bases from V and 3 bases from J, leaving 20 bases between. The CDR3 DNA reads as TGTGCCAGCAGTTTCCCCTTTATATTGGGTAGGGACACTGAAGCTTTCTTT. Amino acids: CASSFPFILGRDTEAFF.

CDR3 loop: CASGASGRAENEQYF. CDR3 coding DNA: TGTGCCAGCGGGGCTAGCGGGAGGGCCGAGAACGAGCAGTACTTC. V gene TRBV6-6 combines with J gene TRBJ2-7; 12 bases line up with TRBD2. The CDR3 runs to 15 residues. Trimming cost V 8 bases and J 5 bases; bases outside gene matches: 10. Per the germline V gene, CDR1 is MNHNY and CDR2 is SVGAGI (reference sequence).

This chain links TRBV5-4 with TRBJ1-2; maybe TRBD1 (5 bases). V was shortened by 0 bases and J by 5 bases, with 11 bases between the two germline ends. The CDR3 loop spans 14 amino acids. CDR1 SGHNT and CDR2 YYREEE come from the germline V gene (reference sequence). In DNA form, the CDR3 reads TGTGCCAGCAGCTTGGGTCAGGGAGGATATGGCTACACCTTC. Residues: CASSLGQGGYGYTF.

V is TRBV11-3 and J is TRBJ2-7; weak D call: TRBD1 (6 bases). In germline, CDR1 is SGHNT, CDR2 YENEEA. The CDR3 sequence is 12 residues long. Trimming cost V 6 bases and J 2 bases, with 8 bases left between them. The CDR3, as DNA: TGTGCCAGCAGACGGGACACCTACGAGCAGTACTTC. It codes for CASRRDTYEQYF.

The chain employs TRBV9 and TRBJ2-5; the match to TRBD2 covers 8 bases. CDR1 is SGDLS, CDR2 YYNGEE, per germline. The CDR3 is made up of 14 amino acids. V was clipped by 4 bases and J by 4 bases; unmatched bases: 6. In DNA form, the CDR3 reads TGTGCCAGCAGCAAACCCGCGGGGGGAGAGACCCAGTACTTC. As protein: CASSKPAGGETQYF.

This sequence joins TRBV7-2 and TRBJ1-2; D is undetermined. CDR3 length equals 13 residues. Deletions cut 1 base from V and 4 bases from J, with 7 bases between. In germline, CDR1 is SGHTA, CDR2 FQGNSA. In nucleotides, the CDR3 is TGTGCCAGCAGCTTAGACGGTAGCTATGGCTACACCTTC. Protein product: CASSLDGSYGYTF.

The CDR3 DNA is TGCAGCGCCATGGGGCCATTGGACAATGAGCAGTTCTTC. Translation gives CSAMGPLDNEQFF. The V gene is TRBV29-1, the J gene TRBJ2-1; weak D call: TRBD1 (5 bases). Germline V gives CDR1 SQVTM, CDR2 ANQGSEA. The ends were cut back, 7 bases at V and 5 bases at J, with 15 bases in the middle. This CDR3 spans 13 amino acids.

This clone was picked up one time. The genes are TRBV6-1 and TRBJ2-4, with TRBD2 identical over 8 bases. CDR1 MNHNS and CDR2 SASEGT come from the germline V gene. This CDR3 has 12 amino acids. V was pared by 6 bases and J by 9 bases, with 4 bases of the junction left unmatched. The chain's CDR3 is CASSPGTSIQYF. CDR3 sequence (DNA): TGTGCCAGCAGCCCCGGGACTAGCATTCAGTACTTC.

This rearrangement joins TRBV7-2 to TRBJ2-5; tentatively, D is TRBD1 or TRBD2 (5 bases each). Germline lookup yields CDR1 SGHTA and CDR2 FQGNSA. Trimming left V 5 bases short and J 5 bases short, with 12 bases between. CDR3 length equals 13 residues. As DNA, the CDR3 is TGTGCCAGCAGCAGAGGGGTCGGGGAGACCCAGTACTTC. Protein: CASSRGVGETQYF.

The CDR3 loop is CASSERQGRGNEQFF. CDR3 DNA sequence: TGTGCCAGCAGTGAACGACAGGGAAGGGGCAATGAGCAGTTCTTC. The chain has TRBV25-1 and TRBJ2-1; 7 bases match TRBD1. The CDR3 is made up of 15 amino acids. V lost 2 bases and J lost 6; bases outside the gene matches: 7. From germline, CDR1 is MGHDK and CDR2 SYGVNS.

The V call is TRBV2, the J call TRBJ2-7; 11 bases fit TRBD1. The J segment lost 6 bases and the V segment lost 9 bases, leaving 13 bases of the junction unmatched. Germline V gene lookup returns CDR1 SNHLY and CDR2 FYNNEI. The CDR3 has 15 residues. The CDR3 sequence is CASYKGQGAIGEQYF. The CDR3 region has the DNA TGTGCCAGTTACAAAGGACAGGGGGCGATAGGCGAGCAGTACTTC. Together with reference TRBV2 and TRBJ2-7, the CDR3 gives the full variable domain: EPEVTQTPSHQVTQMGQEVILRCVPISNHLYFYWYRQILGQKVEFLVSFYNNEISEKSEIFDDQFSVERPDGSNFTLKIRSTKLEDSAMYFCASYKGQGAIGEQYFGPGTRLTVT.

V gene TRBV9 combines with J gene TRBJ1-1; D is uncertain. CDR3 size: 13 residues. V lost 0 bases and J lost 5, with 8 bases in between. Germline V gene sequence: CDR1 SGDLS, CDR2 YYNGEE. The CDR3 DNA follows: TGTGCCAGCAGCGTAGCTGTTGGTACTGAAGCTTTCTTT. This encodes CASSVAVGTEAFF.

The chain joins TRBV7-8 to TRBJ1-5; 7 nucleotides match TRBD1. The CDR3 runs to 15 residues. Germline CDR1 is SGHVS and CDR2 is FQNEAQ. Trimming removed 5 bases from V and 3 bases from J; junction bases left unmatched: 7. The CDR3 sequence: CASSLSGTDNQPQHF. The CDR3 DNA is TGTGCCAGCAGCCTCTCCGGGACAGACAATCAGCCCCAGCATTTT. The entire variable domain, with the rest obtained from reference TRBV7-8 and TRBJ1-5, is as follows: GAGVSQSPRYKVAKRGQDVALRCDPISGHVSLFWYQQALGQGPEFLTYFQNEAQLDKSGLPSDRFFAERPEGSVSTLKIQRTQQEDSAVYLCASSLSGTDNQPQHFGDGTRLSIL.

The chain couples TRBV7-2 to TRBJ2-7; D may match TRBD1 or TRBD2 (5 bases each). Germline V CDR1 and CDR2: SGHTA, FQGNSA. This CDR3 has 15 residues. Trimming cost V 3 bases and J 4 bases, with 16 bases left between them. The CDR3 sequence: CASSFSDGGYYEQYF. CDR3 bases: TGTGCCAGCAGCTTTAGCGATGGGGGTTATTACGAGCAGTACTTC.

This chain uses TRBV19 with TRBJ2-2; the D gene is possibly TRBD2 (5 bases). This CDR3 region has 17 residues. The V and J ends lost 1 base and 2 bases respectively, with 14 bases between them. Germline values: CDR1 LNHDA, CDR2 SQIVND (reference sequence). CDR3 bases: TGTGCCAGTAGTATAGGCGGCGGAGGCAGTAACACCGGGGAGCTGTTTTTT. The encoded protein is CASSIGGGGSNTGELFF.

The V gene is TRBV5-6, the J gene TRBJ2-7; maybe TRBD1 (5 bases). There are 12 residues in the CDR3. Trimming shortened V by 2 bases and J by 4 bases, and 7 bases separated the two germline ends. Germline V CDR1 and CDR2: SGHDT, YYEEEE. The CDR3, as DNA: TGTGCCAGCAGCTTCCAGGGTTACGAGCAGTACTTC. It encodes CASSFQGYEQYF.